Listed here are 31 T cell receptor beta chains from one sample, sequenced in a study of blood T cell repertoires in COVID-19. This table comes from immunoSEQ multiplex PCR, and its TCRdb copy is limited to in-frame clones, with some not included. The table records 150,000 to 200,000 clones, about 79% of them present only once. The source material was peripheral blood. All receptors come from a woman aged 65 to 85 with acute or convalescent COVID-19.

The sample holds a few counts of this clone. The genes are TRBV30 and TRBJ1-4; TRBD1 matches at 7 bases. The CDR3 spans 18 residues. Germline V gene data show CDR1 as GTSNPN and CDR2 as SVGIG (reference sequence). With 2 bases clipped from V and 0 bases from J, the junction kept 12 bases outside the gene matches. The chain's CDR3 is CAWSLNPGQLATNEKLFF. In DNA form, the CDR3 reads TGTGCCTGGAGTTTAAATCCGGGACAGCTTGCAACTAATGAAAAACTGTTTTTT.

The chain employs TRBV2 and TRBJ1-2; TRBD1 matches 8 bases. The germline V gene encodes CDR1 SNHLY and CDR2 FYNNEI. This CDR3 is built from 13 residues. Trimming removed 5 bases from V and 3 bases from J; junction bases left unmatched: 2. The CDR3 DNA follows: TGTGCCAGCAGTTTGGACAGGGACTATGGCTACACCTTC. Translating gives CASSLDRDYGYTF.

The chain has TRBV3-1 (or the pseudogene TRBV3-2) and TRBJ1-5, with 10 bases that match TRBD1. From germline, CDR1 is LGHDT and CDR2 YNNKEL (reference sequence). Losses at the gene ends were 5 bases for V and 6 bases for J; bases not matched to a gene: 1. The CDR3 spans 13 residues. Written as DNA, the CDR3 is TGTGCCAGCAGCGGGGACAGGGGTCAGCCCCAGCATTTT. It is translated as CASSGDRGQPQHF.

The genes are TRBV15 and TRBJ1-5; D not resolved. The CDR3 has 13 residues. V was shortened by 6 bases and J by 4 bases, with 10 bases between the two germline ends. The germline V gene has CDR1 LNHNV and CDR2 YYDKDF (reference sequence). As DNA, the CDR3 is TGTGCCACCAGTGACATCCGAAATCAGCCCCAGCATTTT. Amino acid sequence: CATSDIRNQPQHF.

The chain combines TRBV7-2 with TRBJ1-6; D possibly corresponds to TRBD1 (6 bases). V lost 1 base to trimming and J lost 14 bases, with 18 bases between them. This CDR3 comprises 15 residues. Germline V gene lookup returns CDR1 SGHTA and CDR2 FQGNSA. This chain's CDR3 is CASSLGQRRGGALHF. The DNA of the CDR3 is TGTGCCAGCAGCTTAGGTCAGCGGAGAGGGGGAGCCCTCCACTTT.

This chain joins TRBV3-1 (or the pseudogene TRBV3-2) and TRBJ2-4, with D tentatively TRBD1 (6 bases). Germline V gene sequence: CDR1 LGHDT, CDR2 YNNKEL (reference sequence). V lost 1 base, J lost 8 bases, and 9 bases lay in between. CDR3 size: 13 residues. CDR3 loop: CASSQAGVDIQYF. The CDR3 nucleotides are TGTGCCAGCAGCCAAGCAGGGGTTGACATTCAGTACTTC.

The rearrangement links TRBV27 to TRBJ1-1; possibly TRBD1 for D (5 bases). The CDR3 runs 15 residues. Trimming left V 8 bases short and J 11 bases short, with 27 bases between. Germline CDR1 is MNHEY and CDR2 is SMNVEV (reference sequence). The CDR3 DNA reads TGTGCCAGCTCCCCCTGGGGCAGGGCGAAAGTGGATGCTTTCTTT. Its protein is CASSPWGRAKVDAFF.

In this sample, this clone turned up a few times. The chain employs TRBV12-3 or TRBV12-4 and TRBJ1-6, with TRBD1 matching 7 bases. This CDR3 contains 13 residues. Trimming cost V 6 bases and J 10 bases; bases outside gene matches: 6. The DNA for the CDR3 is TGTGCCAGCAGGGTAAACAGGGGCTCACCCCTCCACTTT. Translated: CASRVNRGSPLHF.

The genes are TRBV15 and TRBJ1-2; TRBD1 aligns across 8 bases. The CDR3 contains 13 residues. V was pared by 6 bases and J by 3 bases, with 3 bases of the junction left unmatched. The germline V gene encodes CDR1 LNHNV and CDR2 YYDKDF (reference sequence). The CDR3 bases are TGTGCCACCAGAGAGACAGGGGACTATGGCTACACCTTC. This codes for CATRETGDYGYTF.

The V and J genes are TRBV27 and TRBJ2-7; D remains unclear. Germline V lookup: CDR1 MNHEY, CDR2 SMNVEV (reference sequence). The CDR3 sequence is 17 residues long. V dropped 4 bases and J dropped 2 bases, with 21 bases sitting between them. In DNA, the CDR3 is TGTGCCAGCAGTTCGCCCTACCCGCCGGTAGGAGCCTACGAGCAGTACTTC. Its translation is CASSSPYPPVGAYEQYF.

The chain links TRBV20-1 to TRBJ2-7; tentatively, D is TRBD1 (6 bases). Trimming pared 5 bases from V and 3 bases from J, leaving 8 bases between. CDR1 is DFQATT and CDR2 is SNEGSKA in the germline V gene (reference sequence). This CDR3 has 11 residues. The CDR3: CSAYRDYEQYF. For the CDR3, the DNA is TGCAGTGCTTACAGGGACTACGAGCAGTACTTC.

The CDR3 nucleotides read TGTGCCAGCAGCTTGGGGGCGCCTTCAGGATCCTACGAGCAGTACTTC. It encodes CASSLGAPSGSYEQYF. V is TRBV5-4 and J is TRBJ2-7, with D unclear. Trimming took off 0 bases at V and 1 base at J, with 14 bases between the two ends. Germline values: CDR1 SGHNT, CDR2 YYREEE (reference sequence). This CDR3 has 16 amino acids.

Concerning this clone: Other DNA sequences in the same sample also yield this CDR3. The genes are TRBV7-3 and TRBJ2-1, with TRBD2 matching 14 bases. The V segment lost 4 bases and the J segment 7 bases; nucleotides outside the gene matches: 3. Germline V gene lookup returns CDR1 SGHTA and CDR2 FQGTGA. CDR3 size: 15 residues. The DNA of the CDR3 is TGTGCCAGCAGCTCGGGACTAGCGGGAGTAAATGAGCAGTTCTTC. Its protein is CASSSGLAGVNEQFF.

The chain joins TRBV11-2 to TRBJ2-7, with 12 positions matching TRBD2. CDR3 size: 15 residues. Trimming took 2 bases from V and 5 from J; bases not matched to a gene: 4. CDR1 and CDR2 (germline): SGHAT, FQNNGV. Here the CDR3 DNA reads TGTGCCAGCAGCTTACGACTAGCGGGAGTTAACGAGCAGTACTTC. Translating it yields CASSLRLAGVNEQYF.

CDR3 sequence: CASSLGGLAANEQFF. The CDR3, as DNA: TGTGCCAGCAGCTTAGGAGGACTAGCGGCGAATGAGCAGTTCTTC. The chain is built from TRBV7-6 and TRBJ2-1, with 10 bases fitting TRBD2. The V and J ends lost 1 base and 7 bases, in that order; junction bases with no gene match: 4. CDR3 length equals 15 residues. Germline values: CDR1 SGHVS, CDR2 FNYEAQ.

The chain is built from TRBV29-1 and TRBJ2-7; no reliable D call. The length of the CDR3 is 12 residues. Germline V gene lookup returns CDR1 SQVTM and CDR2 ANQGSEA. Trimming left V 6 bases short and J 1 base short, with 10 bases between. CDR3 in DNA: TGCAGCGTCCAATTAGTGTCCTACGAGCAGTACTTC. It codes for CSVQLVSYEQYF.

This sequence joins TRBV5-6 and TRBJ2-2, with D tentatively TRBD2 (5 bases). The CDR3 sequence is 13 residues long. From germline, CDR1 is SGHDT and CDR2 YYEEEE. The ends were cut back, 4 bases at V and 6 bases at J, with 10 bases in the middle. CDR3 protein: CASSRGRPGELFF. The CDR3 nucleotides are TGTGCCAGCAGCCGGGGTCGGCCCGGGGAGCTGTTTTTT.

This clone was found once. The chain uses TRBV27 and TRBJ1-2; 7 positions match TRBD1. This CDR3 is 16 amino acids long. J gave up 3 bases and V 6 bases, and 13 bases lay outside the gene matches. Germline V gene data show CDR1 as MNHEY and CDR2 as SMNVEV (reference sequence). CDR3 loop: CASRTQQGQGDYGYTF. CDR3 DNA: TGTGCCAGCAGGACGCAACAGGGGCAGGGGGACTATGGCTACACCTTC.

This clone appeared a single time. V and J are TRBV6-5 and TRBJ2-2; D gene uncertain. Germline V CDR1 and CDR2: MNHEY, SVGAGI. This CDR3 is built from 13 residues. With 6 bases removed from V and 5 bases from J, the gap between germline ends came to 10 bases. DNA for the CDR3: TGTGCCAGCAGAGAGGTTGTAACCGGGGAGCTGTTTTTT. Its protein product is CASREVVTGELFF.

The chain combines TRBV3-1 (or the pseudogene TRBV3-2) with TRBJ2-1; the match to TRBD1 covers 9 bases. V lost 0 bases, J lost 2 bases, and 2 bases stayed unmatched. The germline V gene has CDR1 LGHDT and CDR2 YNNKEL (reference sequence). This CDR3 has 16 amino acids. Here the CDR3 DNA reads TGTGCCAGCAGCCAAGAAAGGGACAGGGCCTACAATGAGCAGTTCTTC. Translation gives CASSQERDRAYNEQFF.

The chain uses TRBV20-1 and TRBJ2-1; perhaps TRBD2 as D (6 bases). V was pared by 3 bases and J by 5 bases, with 14 bases between. The germline gives CDR1 DFQATT, CDR2 SNEGSKA (reference sequence). This CDR3 contains 14 residues. The CDR3 sequence: CSASLPSADNEQFF. The CDR3 nucleotides are TGCAGTGCTAGTCTCCCTAGCGCCGACAATGAGCAGTTCTTC.

The chain has TRBV3-1 (or the pseudogene TRBV3-2) and TRBJ1-4; D unresolved. This CDR3 region has 17 residues. Trimming cost V 1 base and J 6 bases, with 18 bases left between them. The germline V gene encodes CDR1 LGHDT and CDR2 YNNKEL (reference sequence). CDR3 in amino acids: CASSQVIAGIRHEKLFF. The CDR3 DNA follows: TGTGCCAGCAGCCAAGTAATTGCGGGAATCAGGCATGAAAAACTGTTTTTT.

V is TRBV24-1 and J is TRBJ2-5, with 9 bases matching TRBD1. Germline V gene data show CDR1 as KGHDR and CDR2 as SFDVKD. Trimming removed 3 bases from V and 5 bases from J; junction bases left unmatched: 6. The CDR3 spans 15 residues. In DNA form, the CDR3 reads TGTGCCACCAGTGATACGACAGGGGGAGTGGAGACCCAGTACTTC. This gives the protein CATSDTTGGVETQYF.

The chain has TRBV7-9 and TRBJ2-1, with TRBD2 identical over 7 bases. J was trimmed by 8 bases and V by 5 bases; bases with no gene match: 9. This CDR3 is built from 14 residues. Germline V gene lookup returns CDR1 SEHNR and CDR2 FQNEAQ (reference sequence). The CDR3 nucleotides read TGTGCCAGCAGCCCCCTGGGCGGGAGACATGAGCAGTTCTTC. This codes for CASSPLGGRHEQFF.

The V call is TRBV19, the J call TRBJ1-5, with D unresolved. The CDR3 has 14 residues. Germline CDR1 LNHDA, CDR2 SQIVND (reference sequence). Trimming pared 5 bases from V and 2 bases from J, leaving 10 bases between. CDR3 region: CASSPRQGNQPQHF. The CDR3 DNA reads TGTGCCAGTAGTCCCCGGCAGGGCAATCAGCCCCAGCATTTT.

In regard to this clone: The sample contains more than one DNA sequence encoding this CDR3. The chain employs TRBV6-5 and TRBJ2-1; 7 bases fit TRBD1. The germline gives CDR1 MNHEY, CDR2 SVGAGI. This CDR3 comprises 14 residues. Trimming at V came to 9 bases and at J to 1 base, leaving 6 bases not matched to a gene. The DNA for the CDR3 is TGTGCCAGTCGGACAGGCGGGTCCTACAATGAGCAGTTCTTC. Its protein product is CASRTGGSYNEQFF.

V usage is TRBV5-4 and J usage is TRBJ1-5; D perhaps matches TRBD1 (6 bases). Trimming pared 3 bases from V and 3 bases from J, leaving 19 bases between. The V gene's germline CDR1 is SGHNT and CDR2 YYREEE (reference sequence). The CDR3 is 17 amino acids. CDR3 sequence reads: CASSSLRDIETNQPQHF. The DNA for the CDR3 is TGTGCCAGCAGCTCCCTCAGGGACATAGAGACCAATCAGCCCCAGCATTTT.

The chain uses TRBV6-5 and TRBJ1-2, with D perhaps TRBD1 (5 bases). V lost 5 bases, J lost 5 bases, and 18 bases lay in between. The CDR3 has 15 residues. Germline lookup yields CDR1 MNHEY and CDR2 SVGAGI. This CDR3 is CASSQTQGGRYGYTF. The CDR3 DNA is TGTGCCAGCAGTCAAACCCAGGGTGGTAGGTATGGCTACACCTTC.

This rearrangement joins TRBV5-1 to TRBJ2-5; 8 positions match TRBD1. Germline trimming cut 0 bases from V and 4 bases from J; bases unmatched to any gene: 5. The CDR3 has 15 amino acids. CDR1 SGHRS and CDR2 YFSETQ come from the germline V gene. The CDR3 sequence is CASSLDQGARETQYF. The CDR3 bases are TGCGCCAGCAGCTTGGATCAGGGGGCTAGAGAGACCCAGTACTTC.

Here the CDR3 reads CASSTGPSATQETQYF. The CDR3 DNA reads TGCGCCAGCAGCACAGGACCTTCTGCCACCCAAGAGACCCAGTACTTC. The rearrangement uses TRBV5-1 and TRBJ2-5; tentatively, D is TRBD1 (5 bases). The CDR3 runs 16 residues. Germline CDR1 reads SGHRS; CDR2 reads YFSETQ. Trimming shortened V by 4 bases and J by 1 base, and 17 bases separated the two germline ends.

V gene TRBV2 combines with J gene TRBJ2-3; a possible D gene is TRBD2 (6 bases). Germline lookup yields CDR1 SNHLY and CDR2 FYNNEI. The V end lost 3 bases, the J end lost 3 bases, and 10 bases lay between the germline ends. This CDR3 is built from 14 residues. The CDR3 nucleotides read TGTGCCAGCAGTGATCTCCGGGGGACAGATACGCAGTATTTT. Translating it yields CASSDLRGTDTQYF.